These T cell receptor beta chains were read from a single sample in a study of OX40 agonist ivuxolimab in advanced cancers. Profiling relied on immunoSEQ multiplex PCR, and the TCRdb table lists in-frame clones only, not all of them. The sample includes tens of thousands of clones, approximately 90% of them seen just once. The sequencing used CD4+ or CD8+ T cells sorted from blood, collected in a trial of the OX40 agonist ivuxolimab. These receptor sequences come from an adult with an advanced solid tumor such as melanoma, head and neck, liver or kidney cancer. The CDR3 runs from the conserved cysteine through the conserved F or W. D genes are given only for firm matches. Size is stated for part of the rows, as once, few or many counts, or as a class when the clone is expanded.

j_gene,abundance,d_gene,v_gene,CDR3aa,CDR3nt
TRBJ1-3,.,.,TRBV6-6,CASSPGGVKHTIYF,TGTGCCAGCAGTCCGGGGGGGGTGAAGCACACCATATATTTT
TRBJ1-5,.,.,TRBV10-3,CAISDGGHYSNQPQHF,TGTGCCATCAGTGACGGGGGGCATTATAGCAATCAGCCCCAGCATTTT
TRBJ1-1,.,.,TRBV7-2,CASSSPFLQAGTEAFF,TGTGCCAGCAGCTCCCCGTTCTTGCAGGCCGGAACTGAAGCTTTCTTT
TRBJ1-5,.,TRBD1,TRBV2,CASSGGTGATFNQPQHF,TGTGCCAGCAGTGGAGGGACAGGGGCAACTTTTAATCAGCCCCAGCATTTT
TRBJ1-2,.,.,TRBV21-1,CASSKKAEAYGYTF,TGTGCCAGCAGCAAAAAGGCGGAGGCGTACGGCTACACCTTC
TRBJ1-2,.,TRBD1,TRBV29-1,CSVSLLPGQGVSPYGYTF,TGCAGCGTCTCCCTTTTACCGGGACAGGGGGTTTCGCCCTATGGCTACACCTTC
TRBJ2-2,.,.,TRBV2,CASSGGLLTGELFF,TGTGCCAGCAGTGGAGGGTTGTTAACCGGGGAGCTGTTTTTT
TRBJ2-2,.,.,TRBV5-4,CASSLGLGQGGIGELFF,TGTGCCAGCAGCTTGGGATTAGGGCAGGGTGGCATCGGGGAGCTGTTTTTT
TRBJ2-3,.,TRBD2,TRBV5-1,CASSTLLAGGDSYTQYF,TGCGCCAGCAGCACCCTACTAGCGGGAGGAGATTCATATACGCAGTATTTT
TRBJ2-5,.,.,TRBV18,CASSPPVRQETQYF,TGTGCCAGCTCACCACCTGTACGGCAAGAGACCCAGTACTTC
TRBJ1-4,.,.,TRBV30,CAWIKGRGRGGKKLFF,TGTGCCTGGATTAAGGGTAGGGGACGGGGAGGGAAAAAACTGTTTTTT
TRBJ2-1,.,.,TRBV5-1,CASSPEGSRETTVYNEQFF,TGCGCCAGCAGCCCCGAAGGTAGTCGGGAGACGACCGTATACAATGAGCAGTTCTTC
TRBJ2-7,once,.,TRBV9,CASSVDPDTYEQYF,TGTGCCAGCAGCGTAGATCCAGACACCTACGAGCAGTACTTC
TRBJ2-3,.,TRBD1,TRBV5-1,CASSRDRGTVDTQYF,TGCGCCAGCAGCAGGGACAGGGGGACTGTTGATACGCAGTATTTT
TRBJ1-2,.,TRBD1,TRBV29-1,CSVGGQGFNYGYTF,TGCAGCGTTGGGGGACAGGGATTTAATTATGGCTACACCTTC
TRBJ2-3,.,.,TRBV19,CASGGGSTDTQYF,TGTGCCAGCGGCGGGGGCAGCACAGATACGCAGTATTTT
TRBJ2-1,.,TRBD2,TRBV27,CASSFLGLAYNEQFF,TGTGCCAGCAGTTTCCTGGGACTAGCCTACAATGAGCAGTTCTTC
TRBJ2-5,.,.,TRBV28,CASSLRIGETQYF,TGTGCCAGCAGTCTCAGAATCGGGGAGACCCAGTACTTC
TRBJ2-7,.,TRBD2,TRBV28,CASGTSGTYEQYF,TGTGCCAGCGGGACTAGCGGAACCTACGAGCAGTACTTC
TRBJ1-1,.,.,TRBV10-1,CASSNNPGPKGTEAFF,TGCGCCAGCAGTAATAACCCGGGACCCAAGGGCACTGAAGCTTTCTTT
TRBJ2-7,.,.,TRBV7-2,CASSQLTGSSYEQYF,TGTGCCAGCAGTCAATTGACGGGAAGCTCCTATGAGCAGTACTTC
TRBJ2-1,.,TRBD1,TRBV5-1,CASRAVYRGPTLYNEQFF,TGCGCCAGCAGAGCGGTTTACAGGGGGCCTACCTTGTACAATGAGCAGTTCTTC
TRBJ1-2,.,.,TRBV5-6,CASSSDSNYGYTF,TGTGCCAGCAGCTCGGACTCAAACTATGGCTACACCTTC
TRBJ1-2,.,TRBD1,TRBV7-9,CASSPRQGNYGYTF,TGTGCCAGCAGCCCTAGACAGGGAAACTATGGCTACACCTTC
TRBJ2-3,.,TRBD2,TRBV5-4,CASSSGLPSTDTQYF,TGTGCCAGCAGCTCGGGACTACCGAGCACAGATACGCAGTATTTT
TRBJ2-2,once,.,TRBV7-9,CASSLDSIYGELFF,TGTGCCAGCAGCTTAGACAGTATCTACGGGGAGCTGTTTTTT
TRBJ1-6,.,TRBD1,TRBV30,CAWSSTRQGNSPLHF,TGTGCCTGGAGTTCCACCAGACAGGGCAATTCACCCCTCCACTTT
TRBJ2-5,.,.,TRBV21-1,CASGTSGGRETQYF,TGTGCCAGCGGCACTAGCGGGGGGAGGGAGACCCAGTACTTC
TRBJ2-3,.,TRBD2,TRBV5-4,CASSLPTSGRGTDTQYF,TGTGCCAGCAGCTTACCTACTAGCGGGAGGGGCACAGATACGCAGTATTTT
TRBJ1-2,once,.,TRBV25-1,CASSGDISITGYTF,TGTGCCAGCAGTGGGGACATATCTATTACGGGCTACACCTTC
TRBJ2-3,.,.,TRBV28,CASSSSLGLYGTDTQYF,TGTGCCAGCAGTTCGTCCCTCGGGCTTTATGGCACAGATACGCAGTATTTT
TRBJ2-7,.,TRBD1,TRBV30,CAWSGTGLGEQYF,TGTGCCTGGAGTGGGACAGGGTTAGGTGAGCAGTACTTC
TRBJ2-5,.,TRBD1,TRBV19,CASSTGTGETQYF,TGTGCCAGTAGTACCGGGACAGGGGAGACCCAGTACTTC
TRBJ2-5,.,TRBD2,TRBV7-6,CASSFLAGGETQYF,TGTGCCAGCAGCTTCCTCGCGGGAGGAGAGACCCAGTACTTC
TRBJ1-4,.,TRBD1,TRBV15,CATSKGQGARRLFF,TGTGCCACCAGCAAAGGCCAGGGGGCGCGACGGCTGTTTTTT
TRBJ2-4,.,TRBD2,TRBV6-1,CASSQATSGRSNIQYF,TGTGCCAGCAGTCAAGCGACTAGCGGGAGGTCAAACATTCAGTACTTC
TRBJ2-1,.,TRBD1,TRBV5-8,CASSLAGGREQFF,TGTGCCAGCAGCTTGGCAGGGGGACGTGAGCAGTTCTTC
TRBJ2-1,.,TRBD2,TRBV5-1,CASSLVGTSGNEQFF,TGCGCCAGCAGCTTGGTTGGGACTAGTGGCAATGAGCAGTTCTTC